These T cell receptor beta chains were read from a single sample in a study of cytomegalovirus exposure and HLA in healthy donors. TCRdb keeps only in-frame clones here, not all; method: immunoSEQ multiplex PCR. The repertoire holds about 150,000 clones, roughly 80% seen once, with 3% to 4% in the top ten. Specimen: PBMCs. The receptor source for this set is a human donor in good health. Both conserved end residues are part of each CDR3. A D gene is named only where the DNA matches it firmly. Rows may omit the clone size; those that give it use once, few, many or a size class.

cdr3_nt: TGTGCCAGCAGTTTATGGGAACAGGGGGCGAATACTAATGAAAAACTGTTTTTT; cdr3_aa: CASSLWEQGANTNEKLFF; v_call: TRBV28; d_call: TRBD1; j_call: TRBJ1-4; clone_size: .
cdr3_nt: TGTGCCAGCAGCTCTACCGTTCACGAGCAGTACTTC; cdr3_aa: CASSSTVHEQYF; v_call: TRBV11-2; d_call: .; j_call: TRBJ2-7; clone_size: .
cdr3_nt: TGTGCCAGCAGTTATCGGAACACTGAAGCTTTCTTT; cdr3_aa: CASSYRNTEAFF; v_call: TRBV6-6; d_call: .; j_call: TRBJ1-1; clone_size: .
cdr3_nt: TGTGCCTGGAGCGGGATGAACACTGAAGCTTTCTTT; cdr3_aa: CAWSGMNTEAFF; v_call: TRBV30; d_call: .; j_call: TRBJ1-1; clone_size: .
cdr3_nt: TGTGCCAGCAGTAGACCGGGACAGAGTGTCTACGAGCAGTACTTC; cdr3_aa: CASSRPGQSVYEQYF; v_call: TRBV6-6; d_call: TRBD1; j_call: TRBJ2-7; clone_size: few
cdr3_nt: TGTGCCTGGAGTGCCCCCCCGGGGGGGCCCACCTACAATGAGCAGTTCTTC; cdr3_aa: CAWSAPPGGPTYNEQFF; v_call: TRBV30; d_call: TRBD2; j_call: TRBJ2-1; clone_size: .
cdr3_nt: TGTGCCAGCAGTACTAGCGGGAGAACCGCGAACACCGGGGAGCTGTTTTTT; cdr3_aa: CASSTSGRTANTGELFF; v_call: TRBV25-1; d_call: TRBD2; j_call: TRBJ2-2; clone_size: few
cdr3_nt: TGTGCCAGCAGTTTCAGGGGTGGGGAGACCCAGTACTTC; cdr3_aa: CASSFRGGETQYF; v_call: TRBV27; d_call: .; j_call: TRBJ2-5; clone_size: .
cdr3_nt: TGTGCCAGTACATCGGACTCACCGGGTGAGCAGTTCTTC; cdr3_aa: CASTSDSPGEQFF; v_call: TRBV6-6; d_call: .; j_call: TRBJ2-1; clone_size: few
cdr3_nt: TGTGCCAGCAGTTTAAGGGGTACAGATACGCAGTATTTT; cdr3_aa: CASSLRGTDTQYF; v_call: TRBV28; d_call: .; j_call: TRBJ2-3; clone_size: .
cdr3_nt: TGTGCCAGCAGTTTGAGTACTGGGGCCAACGTCCTGACTTTC; cdr3_aa: CASSLSTGANVLTF; v_call: TRBV27; d_call: .; j_call: TRBJ2-6; clone_size: few
cdr3_nt: TGTGCCAGCAGCTTAGGGCTAGCGGGGGGAGAGCAGTTCTTC; cdr3_aa: CASSLGLAGGEQFF; v_call: TRBV7-2; d_call: TRBD2; j_call: TRBJ2-1; clone_size: .
cdr3_nt: TGTGCCAGCTCACCCGACTCCGGGACAGGGGGCACTGAAGCTTTCTTT; cdr3_aa: CASSPDSGTGGTEAFF; v_call: TRBV18; d_call: TRBD1; j_call: TRBJ1-1; clone_size: .
cdr3_nt: TGTGCCACCAGCAGAGGAACAGAAGTAAACACTGAAGCTTTCTTT; cdr3_aa: CATSRGTEVNTEAFF; v_call: TRBV15; d_call: .; j_call: TRBJ1-1; clone_size: .
cdr3_nt: TGTGCCAGTCGTGAACCAAGGGGAGGCACCTATGGCTACACCTTC; cdr3_aa: CASREPRGGTYGYTF; v_call: TRBV19; d_call: .; j_call: TRBJ1-2; clone_size: .
cdr3_nt: TGTGCCAGCAGCCCCCAAGGGGGCCTACAGAACACCGGGGAGCTGTTTTTT; cdr3_aa: CASSPQGGLQNTGELFF; v_call: TRBV5-4; d_call: TRBD1; j_call: TRBJ2-2; clone_size: .
cdr3_nt: TGTGCCAGCAGCTTCGGGACTAGCGGGGGCACCGGGGAGCTGTTTTTT; cdr3_aa: CASSFGTSGGTGELFF; v_call: TRBV5-6; d_call: TRBD2; j_call: TRBJ2-2; clone_size: .
cdr3_nt: TGTGCCAGCAGTGAAGGACTAGCGGGGGCAGATACGCAGTATTTT; cdr3_aa: CASSEGLAGADTQYF; v_call: TRBV6-1; d_call: TRBD2; j_call: TRBJ2-3; clone_size: .
cdr3_nt: TGTGCCACCAGCAGAGATCAGACAGGGGATGGCTACACCTTC; cdr3_aa: CATSRDQTGDGYTF; v_call: TRBV15; d_call: TRBD1; j_call: TRBJ1-2; clone_size: .
cdr3_nt: TGTGCCAGCAGTTTCTACAGGGGGGGGAACACTGAAGCTTTCTTT; cdr3_aa: CASSFYRGGNTEAFF; v_call: TRBV6-6; d_call: TRBD1; j_call: TRBJ1-1; clone_size: once
cdr3_nt: TGTGCCAGCAGTAGACAGGGACGAGAGACCCAGTACTTC; cdr3_aa: CASSRQGRETQYF; v_call: TRBV6-1; d_call: TRBD1; j_call: TRBJ2-5; clone_size: .
cdr3_nt: TGCGCCAGCAGCCGGCAGACAGGGGCGTACGAGCAGTACTTC; cdr3_aa: CASSRQTGAYEQYF; v_call: TRBV4-1; d_call: TRBD1; j_call: TRBJ2-7; clone_size: .
cdr3_nt: TGCGCCAGCAGCTTGGGGACAGGCTCTAGGGAGCAGTACTTC; cdr3_aa: CASSLGTGSREQYF; v_call: TRBV5-1; d_call: TRBD1; j_call: TRBJ2-7; clone_size: .
cdr3_nt: TGTGCCAGCAGCGTAAAGCCCTGGGGCGTTGCGGACACTGAAGCTTTCTTT; cdr3_aa: CASSVKPWGVADTEAFF; v_call: TRBV9; d_call: .; j_call: TRBJ1-1; clone_size: .
cdr3_nt: TGTGCCTGGAGTTGGAGGGCCTACAATGAGCAGTTCTTC; cdr3_aa: CAWSWRAYNEQFF; v_call: TRBV30; d_call: .; j_call: TRBJ2-1; clone_size: once
cdr3_nt: TGTGCCAGCAGTTCCCCTAAGACAGGGAGGAACATTCAGTACTTC; cdr3_aa: CASSSPKTGRNIQYF; v_call: TRBV6-6; d_call: .; j_call: TRBJ2-4; clone_size: .
cdr3_nt: TGTGCCACCAGCGAAATAGTGGGGGGTTACAATGAGCAGTTCTTC; cdr3_aa: CATSEIVGGYNEQFF; v_call: TRBV15; d_call: .; j_call: TRBJ2-1; clone_size: .
cdr3_nt: TGTGCCAGCAGCCAAGATCCAGGGTTGGGGGCCGAGCAGTACTTC; cdr3_aa: CASSQDPGLGAEQYF; v_call: TRBV4-2; d_call: .; j_call: TRBJ2-7; clone_size: .
cdr3_nt: TGTGCCAGCAGCTTAGGAGGTTTCCAGGAAAAACTGTTTTTT; cdr3_aa: CASSLGGFQEKLFF; v_call: TRBV7-9; d_call: .; j_call: TRBJ1-4; clone_size: few
cdr3_nt: TGTGCCTGGAATCTCGAGCGGGGGGGGAGTGAGCAGTTCTTC; cdr3_aa: CAWNLERGGSEQFF; v_call: TRBV30; d_call: TRBD2; j_call: TRBJ2-1; clone_size: .
cdr3_nt: TGTGCCAGCAGCTTAACCCCTGGAGGTATAGGGAATGAGCAGTTCTTC; cdr3_aa: CASSLTPGGIGNEQFF; v_call: TRBV7-7; d_call: .; j_call: TRBJ2-1; clone_size: .
cdr3_nt: TGTGCCAGCAGTGACGGGAGGGCCACAGATACGCAGTATTTT; cdr3_aa: CASSDGRATDTQYF; v_call: TRBV6-4; d_call: TRBD2; j_call: TRBJ2-3; clone_size: few
cdr3_nt: TGTGCCAGCAGCTCGGACAGACAAACAGATACGCAGTATTTT; cdr3_aa: CASSSDRQTDTQYF; v_call: TRBV11-2; d_call: .; j_call: TRBJ2-3; clone_size: .
cdr3_nt: TGTGCCAGTAGTATGAGTGGGACAGGGGTTCTCGAGCAGTACTTC; cdr3_aa: CASSMSGTGVLEQYF; v_call: TRBV19; d_call: TRBD1; j_call: TRBJ2-7; clone_size: .
cdr3_nt: TGCGCCAGCAGCTTGGAATGGGGAGCGAACACTGAAGCTTTCTTT; cdr3_aa: CASSLEWGANTEAFF; v_call: TRBV5-1; d_call: .; j_call: TRBJ1-1; clone_size: .
cdr3_nt: TGTGCCAGCAGTTTATCGAGAGGGAGGTACAATGAGCAGTTCTTC; cdr3_aa: CASSLSRGRYNEQFF; v_call: TRBV27; d_call: .; j_call: TRBJ2-1; clone_size: .
cdr3_nt: TGCGCCAGCAGCGCAACGGGCTCTGGGGCCAACGTCCTGACTTTC; cdr3_aa: CASSATGSGANVLTF; v_call: TRBV5-1; d_call: .; j_call: TRBJ2-6; clone_size: .
cdr3_nt: TGTGCCAGCAGCTTAGGCCCGGGGAACAATGAGCAGTTCTTC; cdr3_aa: CASSLGPGNNEQFF; v_call: TRBV7-9; d_call: .; j_call: TRBJ2-1; clone_size: .
cdr3_nt: TGTGCCAGCAGTTACTCGCGGGGGCAGGAGACCCAGTACTTC; cdr3_aa: CASSYSRGQETQYF; v_call: TRBV6-5; d_call: .; j_call: TRBJ2-5; clone_size: .
cdr3_nt: TGTGCCAGTAGTACCGGGACAGATGAAGCTTTCTTT; cdr3_aa: CASSTGTDEAFF; v_call: TRBV19; d_call: TRBD1; j_call: TRBJ1-1; clone_size: .
cdr3_nt: TGTGCCAGCAGTGTCGGGACTGAGCAGTATTTT; cdr3_aa: CASSVGTEQYF; v_call: TRBV27; d_call: .; j_call: TRBJ2-3; clone_size: .
cdr3_nt: TGCGCCAGCAGCCAGGGACTAGCGGGAAAAATGAGAAACACCGGGGAGCTGTTTTTT; cdr3_aa: CASSQGLAGKMRNTGELFF; v_call: TRBV4-3; d_call: TRBD2; j_call: TRBJ2-2; clone_size: .
cdr3_nt: TGTGCCAGCAGAGACCAGGGGACGGTTGAAGCTTTCTTT; cdr3_aa: CASRDQGTVEAFF; v_call: TRBV27; d_call: .; j_call: TRBJ1-1; clone_size: .
cdr3_nt: TGTGCCAGCAGCTTAACAGGGTGCGACAACACCTTC; cdr3_aa: CASSLTGCDNTF; v_call: TRBV5-5; d_call: .; j_call: TRBJ1-2; clone_size: .
cdr3_nt: TGTGCCAGCAGTGAATGGGCTAGCGGGGGATCCTACGAGCAGTACTTC; cdr3_aa: CASSEWASGGSYEQYF; v_call: TRBV2; d_call: TRBD2; j_call: TRBJ2-7; clone_size: few
cdr3_nt: TGTGCCAGCAGCGTCGGACACATTAGTTCCTACGAGCAGTACTTC; cdr3_aa: CASSVGHISSYEQYF; v_call: TRBV5-5; d_call: .; j_call: TRBJ2-7; clone_size: .